This T cell receptor (beta chain) was found in a study of post-analysis software for immune sequencing data (dated by TCRdb to 2013 to 2016). Context from the whole study: Recorded disease courses included relapsing-remitting, secondary progressive and progressive-relapsing multiple sclerosis, with some patients lacking subtype annotation. The multiple sclerosis patient repertoires were compared with some twelve previously published healthy control repertoires from donors aged about 6 to 26 years. A subset of samples was prepared in parallel using single-end sample barcoding, then pooled and co-amplified after Illumina adapter ligation. The paper as a whole reports these results and caveats: Direct clustering with F measure revealed strong co-clustering of samples prepared in the same batch, which led to a batch-effect correction. Multiple sclerosis patients had significantly lower normalized Chao1 diversity than controls, a result that suggests substantial peripheral T-cell clonal expansion. Patients showed significantly higher frequencies than controls for roughly five TRBV segments, among them TRBV5-6, TRBV5-1 and TRBV20-1. The control group was slightly older than the multiple sclerosis patient group.

From the cysteine through the phenylalanine, the CDR3 covers 17 amino acids. Just the 51-base CDR3 DNA is kept, in frame starting at base 1. Trimmed from V: 0 bases; trimmed from J: 1 base; junction bases lacking a gene match: 8. Sequences KGHSH (CDR1) and LQKENI (CDR2) are obtained from the germline V gene. Libraries were made using PCR. This sample was sequenced with an Illumina HiSeq 2500. Unique molecular identifiers were incorporated into TCR beta cDNA libraries to reduce PCR and sequencing biases. Some 500,000 cDNA molecules were obtained per 1 to 10 million input T cells, so each molecule approximated one T cell. The same protocol used for the earlier healthy control dataset was applied to prepare and sequence the patient libraries. Samples belonging to the same batch were prepared together, multiplexed and sequenced on a shared HiSeq lane. Turning to the authors' computational methods: Raw barcoded reads were processed with MIGEC, discarding single-read molecular identifier groups before consensus assembly and CDR3 extraction. Clonotype tables were post-analysed with VDJtools, normalizing diversity by down-sampling all datasets to the smallest sample size. To correct batch-related cross-sample contamination, repertoire overlap clustering matched CDR3 amino acid sequences but not nucleotide sequences. TCRdb redid the processing of the public reads, applying fastp at Q25 and MiXCR, and retained in-frame beta chains. One record per CDR3 amino acid sequence lists the most common genes and DNA. TCRdb, rather than the study authors, made the V and J calls. The sample yields under 900,000 distinct CDR3 sequences; approximately 57% were counted once. The ten largest make up around 4.5% of the sample.

TCR beta repertoires were profiled from peripheral blood of over 10 young patients with multiple sclerosis to demonstrate the VDJtools post-analysis software. Multiple sclerosis patients were children and adolescents aged about 6 to 15 years. With regard to this clonotype: What this receptor recognizes is not known. No base quality values were provided; no much bigger clone lies one nucleotide off.

Sample: blood. The clonotype comes from a girl aged 5-17 years with multiple sclerosis. The chain is assembled from TRBV18 and TRBJ2-5; 7 of the junction bases match TRBD2. The CDR3 reads CASSPPGRLAGQETQYF. The base sequence is TGTGCCAGCTCACCACCGGGGCGACTAGCAGGCCAAGAGACCCAGTACTTC.